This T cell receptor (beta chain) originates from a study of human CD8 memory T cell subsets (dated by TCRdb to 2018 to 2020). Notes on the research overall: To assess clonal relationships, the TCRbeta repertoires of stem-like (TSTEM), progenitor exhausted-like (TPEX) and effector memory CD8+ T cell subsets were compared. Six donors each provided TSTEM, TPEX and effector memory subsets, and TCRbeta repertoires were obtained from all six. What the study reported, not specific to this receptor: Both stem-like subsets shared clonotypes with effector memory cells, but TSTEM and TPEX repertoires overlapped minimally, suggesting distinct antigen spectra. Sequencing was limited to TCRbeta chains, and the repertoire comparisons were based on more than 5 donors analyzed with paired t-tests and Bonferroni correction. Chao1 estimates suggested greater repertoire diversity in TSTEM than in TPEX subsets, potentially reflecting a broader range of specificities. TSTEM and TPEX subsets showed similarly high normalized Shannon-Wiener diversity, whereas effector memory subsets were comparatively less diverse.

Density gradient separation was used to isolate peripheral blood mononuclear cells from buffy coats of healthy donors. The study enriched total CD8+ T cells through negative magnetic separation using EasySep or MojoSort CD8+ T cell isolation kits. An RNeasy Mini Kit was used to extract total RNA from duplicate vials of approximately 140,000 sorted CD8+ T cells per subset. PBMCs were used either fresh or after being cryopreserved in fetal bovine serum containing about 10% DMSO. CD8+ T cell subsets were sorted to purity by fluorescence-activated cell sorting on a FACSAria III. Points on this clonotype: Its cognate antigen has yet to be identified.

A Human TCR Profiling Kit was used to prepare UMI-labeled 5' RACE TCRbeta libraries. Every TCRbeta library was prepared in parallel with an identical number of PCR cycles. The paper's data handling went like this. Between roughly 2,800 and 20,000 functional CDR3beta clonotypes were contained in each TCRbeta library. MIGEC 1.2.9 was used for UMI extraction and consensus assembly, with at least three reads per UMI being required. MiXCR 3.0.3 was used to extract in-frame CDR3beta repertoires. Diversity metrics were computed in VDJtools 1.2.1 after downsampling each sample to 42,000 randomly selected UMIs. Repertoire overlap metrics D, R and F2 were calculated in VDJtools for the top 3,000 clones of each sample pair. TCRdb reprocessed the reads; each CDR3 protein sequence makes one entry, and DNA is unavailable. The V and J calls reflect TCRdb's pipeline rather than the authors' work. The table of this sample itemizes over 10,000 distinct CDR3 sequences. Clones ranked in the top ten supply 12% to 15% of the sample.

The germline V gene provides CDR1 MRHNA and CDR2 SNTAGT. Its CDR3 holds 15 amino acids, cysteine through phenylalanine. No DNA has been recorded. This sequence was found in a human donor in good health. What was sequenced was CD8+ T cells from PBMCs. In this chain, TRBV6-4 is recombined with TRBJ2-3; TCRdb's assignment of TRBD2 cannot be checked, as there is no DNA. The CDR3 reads CASSEGGGDTDTQYF.